A single sample gave rise to the 21 T cell receptor beta chains below, sequenced in a study of T-cell memory formation after mild COVID-19. TCRdb called the 5' RACE reads again in MiXCR, with one record for every CDR3 protein. The sample shows about 350,000 distinct CDR3 sequences, roughly 13% of them seen only once. Sequenced material: PBMCs or a T cell subset sorted from them (not recorded which). These receptors were collected from a man aged 18 to 30 who had mild COVID-19 (a few samples of this study predate the infection). Cell type and time point are not known.

This chain joins TRBV20-1 and TRBJ2-1; TRBD1 matches 10 bases. CDR1 is DFQATT and CDR2 is SNEGSKA in the germline V gene (reference sequence). The CDR3 is 14 amino acids. The V segment lost 6 bases and the J segment 8 bases; nucleotides outside the gene matches: 10. CDR3 loop: CSALGQGKRDEQFF. In DNA form, the CDR3 reads TGCAGTGCCCTGGGACAGGGGAAGAGGGATGAGCAGTTCTTC.

This clonotype was recorded many times. V gene TRBV29-1 combines with J gene TRBJ2-5; the D is unclear. Trimming cost V 4 bases and J 4 bases, with 16 bases left between them. Germline CDR1 and CDR2: SQVTM and ANQGSEA. This CDR3 has 14 residues. The CDR3, as DNA: TGCAGCGTTGCATCTGGGATCCCGCCAGAGACCCAGTACTTC. Translation gives CSVASGIPPETQYF.

This clonotype was observed a handful of times. The rearrangement joins TRBV24-1 to TRBJ2-3; tentatively, D is TRBD1 (6 bases). The length of the CDR3 is 13 residues. Germline values: CDR1 KGHDR, CDR2 SFDVKD. Trimming took off 4 bases at V and 3 bases at J, with 7 bases between the two ends. The CDR3 DNA follows: TGTGCCACCAGTGAGGGGGCGACAGATACGCAGTATTTT. This codes for CATSEGATDTQYF.

This chain connects TRBV7-8 to TRBJ2-7; 10 bases fit TRBD2. This CDR3 contains 13 residues. Looked up from germline, CDR1 is SGHVS and CDR2 is FQNEAQ. Trimming removed 6 bases from V and 7 bases from J; junction bases left unmatched: 6. The CDR3 region has the DNA TGTGCCAGCAGACCTCTAGCGGGGGAAGAGCAGTACGTC. It is translated as CASRPLAGEEQYV.

V is TRBV4-2 and J is TRBJ2-6, with D possibly being TRBD1 or TRBD2 (6 bases each). This CDR3 is built from 18 residues. Germline lookup yields CDR1 LGHNA and CDR2 YNFKEQ. V lost 3 bases and J 4 bases, leaving 19 bases between the germline ends. CDR3: CASSQRDTYLAGANVLTF. The CDR3, as DNA: TGTGCCAGCAGCCAGCGGGACACCTATTTGGCGGGGGCCAACGTCCTGACTTTC.

This clonotype was observed a handful of times. The genes are TRBV7-9 and TRBJ2-4; D unclear. V lost 1 base and J lost 1, with 8 bases in between. CDR3 length: 15 residues. CDR1 and CDR2 (germline): SEHNR, FQNEAQ (reference sequence). This chain's CDR3 is CASSLVGLAKNIQYF. In DNA, the CDR3 is TGTGCCAGCAGCTTAGTGGGCCTCGCCAAAAACATTCAGTACTTC.

V and J are TRBV7-2 and TRBJ2-7; the D gene could be TRBD1 or TRBD2 (5 bases each). Germline values: CDR1 SGHTA, CDR2 FQGNSA. Between the trimmed V and J ends, which lost 5 bases and 4 bases, there was a span of 15 bases. The CDR3 is 14 amino acids. DNA of the CDR3: TGTGCCAGCAGCCTCGAGGGGATTGGGTACGAGCAGTACGTC. Translation: CASSLEGIGYEQYV.

The chain links TRBV4-3 to TRBJ1-1; 7 nucleotides align to TRBD1. This CDR3 region has 13 residues. Germline V CDR1 and CDR2: LGHNA, YSLEER. With 0 bases clipped from V and 7 bases from J, the junction kept 2 bases outside the gene matches. The CDR3, as DNA: TGCGCCAGCAGCCAAGAAAGGGGGCGTGAAGCTTTCTTT. This translates into CASSQERGREAFF.

This clonotype was counted a few times. The V and J genes are TRBV9 and TRBJ2-1; 7 positions agree with TRBD1. The CDR3 totals 16 residues. J was trimmed by 2 bases and V by 4 bases; bases with no gene match: 9. Looked up from germline, CDR1 is SGDLS and CDR2 is YYNGEE. CDR3 nucleotide sequence: TGTGCCAGCAGCCGATCAAACAGGGGCACCTACAATGAGCAGTTCTTC. Residues: CASSRSNRGTYNEQFF.

With regard to this clonotype: With a much larger clone just one base away, this may be a read error. The CDR3 loop reads CASSVVEGTRDSEQFF. The DNA of the CDR3 is TGTGCCAGCAGCGTAGTAGAGGGGACTAGAGACAGTGAGCAGTTCTTC. J is TRBJ2-1 and V is TRBV9; TRBD2 agrees at 8 bases. Looked up from germline, CDR1 is SGDLS and CDR2 is YYNGEE. Trimming at V came to 0 bases and at J to 9 bases, leaving 11 bases not matched to a gene. This CDR3 is 16 amino acids long.

This clonotype was counted between two and nine times. The chain carries TRBV4-3 and TRBJ2-1; weak D call: TRBD2 (5 bases). V lost 3 bases and J lost 4, with 10 bases in between. The CDR3 is 14 amino acids. Germline-derived CDR1 and CDR2 are LGHNA and YSLEER. DNA for the CDR3: TGCGCCAGCAGCCAGGACGGGGATTACAATGAGCAGTTCTTC. Its protein product is CASSQDGDYNEQFF.

At least ten counts were recorded for this clonotype. The rearrangement joins TRBV4-1 to TRBJ1-2; 8 nucleotides align to TRBD1. V shed 4 bases and J 6 bases; nucleotides not matched to a gene: 16. From germline, CDR1 is MGHRA and CDR2 YSYEKL. The CDR3 covers 17 residues. The chain's CDR3 is CASSPDGGQGALHGYTF. Here the CDR3 DNA reads TGCGCCAGCAGCCCAGATGGAGGACAGGGTGCTCTCCATGGCTACACCTTC.

The chain has TRBV7-9 and TRBJ2-6; weak D call: TRBD1 (5 bases). Trimming left V 0 bases short and J 0 bases short, with 12 bases between. Per the germline V gene, CDR1 is SEHNR and CDR2 is FQNEAQ (reference sequence). The CDR3 consists of 18 residues. CDR3 nucleotides: TGTGCCAGCAGCTTAGCGCGAGGACAACCCTCTGGGGCCAACGTCCTGACTTTC. This gives the protein CASSLARGQPSGANVLTF.

This clonotype was seen more than once but under ten times. V usage is TRBV4-3 and J usage is TRBJ2-5; 13 bases fit TRBD2. After removal of 3 bases from V and 2 bases from J, the junction contained 6 bases not matched to a gene. Per germline, CDR1 LGHNA and CDR2 YSLEER. This CDR3 is 17 amino acids long. CDR3 nucleotide sequence: TGCGCCAGCAGCCAGGGATCGGGACTAGCGGGGCAAGAGACCCAGTACTTC. Its translation: CASSQGSGLAGQETQYF.

This clonotype was observed a handful of times. The V and J genes are TRBV19 and TRBJ1-2, with D possibly matching TRBD1 (6 bases). Per the germline V gene, CDR1 is LNHDA and CDR2 is SQIVND (reference sequence). The CDR3 covers 15 residues. V was trimmed by 6 bases and J by 0 bases, leaving 14 bases between them. The CDR3 DNA reads as TGTGCCAGTAGCGGGACACCCATAGCTAACTATGGCTACACCTTC. It translates to CASSGTPIANYGYTF.

The table lists this clonotype with a few counts. The chain carries TRBV25-1 and TRBJ1-1; a weak D match, TRBD1 (6 bases). This CDR3 comprises 15 residues. Trimming stripped 4 bases from V and 2 bases from J, with 14 bases between. CDR1 and CDR2 (germline): MGHDK, SYGVNS. The CDR3 DNA follows: TGTGCCAGCAGTGGACGACAGGCGGCCAACACTGAAGCTTTCTTT. Translating it yields CASSGRQAANTEAFF.

This clonotype showed up many times. The gene calls are TRBV4-2 and TRBJ2-6; a weak D match, TRBD2 (5 bases). Trimming removed 4 bases at V and 2 bases at J, with 18 bases between. The CDR3 is 18 amino acids. Germline CDR1 LGHNA, CDR2 YNFKEQ. Here the CDR3 reads CASSPHTRGITGANVLTF. Here the CDR3 DNA reads TGTGCCAGCAGCCCGCATACCCGGGGAATTACTGGGGCCAACGTCCTGACTTTC.

The chain uses TRBV7-9 and TRBJ2-3; perhaps TRBD2 as D (5 bases). Germline V gene data show CDR1 as SEHNR and CDR2 as FQNEAQ (reference sequence). The CDR3 has 15 residues. V shed 4 bases and J shed 6 bases, with 17 bases lying between them. CDR3 protein: CASSSLFSAGDTQYF. Written as DNA, the CDR3 is TGTGCCAGCAGCTCTTTGTTTTCTGCGGGTGATACGCAGTATTTT. Using reference TRBV7-9 and TRBJ2-3 for the parts outside the CDR3, the full variable domain is DTGVSQNPRHKITKRGQNVTFRCDPISEHNRLYWYRQTLGQGPEFLTYFQNEAQLEKSRLLSDRFSAERPKGSFSTLEIQRTEQGDSAMYLCASSSLFSAGDTQYFGPGTRLTVL.

This clonotype has just a few counts. The chain couples TRBV28 to TRBJ2-7; 9 nucleotides match TRBD1. The trim removed 5 bases at V and 3 bases at J, leaving 11 bases unmatched. Germline V CDR1 and CDR2: MDHEN, SYDVKM. The CDR3 length is 16 residues. The CDR3 nucleotides read TGTGCCAGCAGTCATCAGGACAGGGGAAAAGGCTACGAGCAGTACGTC. As protein: CASSHQDRGKGYEQYV.

In DNA, the CDR3 is TGTGCCAGCCGGGCTGGGGGGGCTGTAAACATTCAGTACTTC. This translates into CASRAGGAVNIQYF. The rearrangement uses TRBV28 and TRBJ2-4; D is possibly TRBD2 (7 bases). V gave up 8 bases and J gave up 6 bases, with 17 bases separating them. Germline lookup yields CDR1 MDHEN and CDR2 SYDVKM. This CDR3 has 14 residues.

For the CDR3, the DNA is TGTGCCAGCAGGGACCCGAAAGGGGGTGTCACTGAAGCTTTCTTT. The encoded protein is CASRDPKGGVTEAFF. The chain couples TRBV7-8 to TRBJ1-1; possibly TRBD1 for D (6 bases). The CDR3 is made up of 15 amino acids. CDR1 and CDR2 (germline): SGHVS, FQNEAQ. V was pared by 6 bases and J by 4 bases, with 18 bases between.